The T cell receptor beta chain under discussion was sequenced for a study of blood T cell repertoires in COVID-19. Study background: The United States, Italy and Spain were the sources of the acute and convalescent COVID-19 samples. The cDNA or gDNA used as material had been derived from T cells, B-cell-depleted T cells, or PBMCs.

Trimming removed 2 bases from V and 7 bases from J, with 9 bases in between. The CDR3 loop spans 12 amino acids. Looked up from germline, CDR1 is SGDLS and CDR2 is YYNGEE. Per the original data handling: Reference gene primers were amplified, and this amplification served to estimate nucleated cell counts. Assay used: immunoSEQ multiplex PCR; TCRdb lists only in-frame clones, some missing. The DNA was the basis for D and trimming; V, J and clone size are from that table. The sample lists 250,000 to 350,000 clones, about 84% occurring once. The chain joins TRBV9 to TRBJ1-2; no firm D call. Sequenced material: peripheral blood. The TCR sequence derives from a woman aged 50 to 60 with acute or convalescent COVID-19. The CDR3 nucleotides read TGTGCCAGCAGCGTCCCCAGAGGTGGCTACACCTTC. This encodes CASSVPRGGYTF. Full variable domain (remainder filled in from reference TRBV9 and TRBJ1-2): DSGVTQTPKHLITATGQRVTLRCSPRSGDLSVYWYQQSLDQGLQFLIQYYNGEERAKGNILERFSAQQFPDLHSELNLSSLELGDSALYFCASSVPRGGYTFGSGTRLTVV.